This T cell receptor beta chain was captured in a study of shared clonotypes between healthy human individuals. Whole-study context: Every donor yielded three CD4 naive, three CD4 memory, two CD8 naive and one CD8 memory plate.

In the source study's methods: Junction-only immunoSEQ sequences carried no quality scores, so filtering differed. TCRdb keeps only in-frame clones here, not all; method: immunoSEQ multiplex PCR. V, J and clone size reflect that table, while D and trimming were determined from the DNA. The profile shows approximately 2.4 million clones, approximately 94% of them singletons. V was trimmed by 1 base and J by 5 bases, leaving 5 bases between them. CDR3 size: 13 residues. Germline CDR1 is ENHRY and CDR2 is SYGVKD. Details on this clone: The antigen is undetermined.

Study observations and caveats: The sharing of 4% to 5.5% of naive CD4 clonotypes was seen across several donors.

This clonotype was obtained from a man between 18 and 35 years old in good health. V usage is TRBV10-3 and J usage is TRBJ2-2; D gene ambiguous. Specimen: naive CD4+ T cells sorted from blood. As to subset: CD45RA+ positively selected. Here the CDR3 DNA reads TGTGCCATCAGTGAGTGGTTAACCGGGGAGCTGTTTTTT. It yields the protein CAISEWLTGELFF.